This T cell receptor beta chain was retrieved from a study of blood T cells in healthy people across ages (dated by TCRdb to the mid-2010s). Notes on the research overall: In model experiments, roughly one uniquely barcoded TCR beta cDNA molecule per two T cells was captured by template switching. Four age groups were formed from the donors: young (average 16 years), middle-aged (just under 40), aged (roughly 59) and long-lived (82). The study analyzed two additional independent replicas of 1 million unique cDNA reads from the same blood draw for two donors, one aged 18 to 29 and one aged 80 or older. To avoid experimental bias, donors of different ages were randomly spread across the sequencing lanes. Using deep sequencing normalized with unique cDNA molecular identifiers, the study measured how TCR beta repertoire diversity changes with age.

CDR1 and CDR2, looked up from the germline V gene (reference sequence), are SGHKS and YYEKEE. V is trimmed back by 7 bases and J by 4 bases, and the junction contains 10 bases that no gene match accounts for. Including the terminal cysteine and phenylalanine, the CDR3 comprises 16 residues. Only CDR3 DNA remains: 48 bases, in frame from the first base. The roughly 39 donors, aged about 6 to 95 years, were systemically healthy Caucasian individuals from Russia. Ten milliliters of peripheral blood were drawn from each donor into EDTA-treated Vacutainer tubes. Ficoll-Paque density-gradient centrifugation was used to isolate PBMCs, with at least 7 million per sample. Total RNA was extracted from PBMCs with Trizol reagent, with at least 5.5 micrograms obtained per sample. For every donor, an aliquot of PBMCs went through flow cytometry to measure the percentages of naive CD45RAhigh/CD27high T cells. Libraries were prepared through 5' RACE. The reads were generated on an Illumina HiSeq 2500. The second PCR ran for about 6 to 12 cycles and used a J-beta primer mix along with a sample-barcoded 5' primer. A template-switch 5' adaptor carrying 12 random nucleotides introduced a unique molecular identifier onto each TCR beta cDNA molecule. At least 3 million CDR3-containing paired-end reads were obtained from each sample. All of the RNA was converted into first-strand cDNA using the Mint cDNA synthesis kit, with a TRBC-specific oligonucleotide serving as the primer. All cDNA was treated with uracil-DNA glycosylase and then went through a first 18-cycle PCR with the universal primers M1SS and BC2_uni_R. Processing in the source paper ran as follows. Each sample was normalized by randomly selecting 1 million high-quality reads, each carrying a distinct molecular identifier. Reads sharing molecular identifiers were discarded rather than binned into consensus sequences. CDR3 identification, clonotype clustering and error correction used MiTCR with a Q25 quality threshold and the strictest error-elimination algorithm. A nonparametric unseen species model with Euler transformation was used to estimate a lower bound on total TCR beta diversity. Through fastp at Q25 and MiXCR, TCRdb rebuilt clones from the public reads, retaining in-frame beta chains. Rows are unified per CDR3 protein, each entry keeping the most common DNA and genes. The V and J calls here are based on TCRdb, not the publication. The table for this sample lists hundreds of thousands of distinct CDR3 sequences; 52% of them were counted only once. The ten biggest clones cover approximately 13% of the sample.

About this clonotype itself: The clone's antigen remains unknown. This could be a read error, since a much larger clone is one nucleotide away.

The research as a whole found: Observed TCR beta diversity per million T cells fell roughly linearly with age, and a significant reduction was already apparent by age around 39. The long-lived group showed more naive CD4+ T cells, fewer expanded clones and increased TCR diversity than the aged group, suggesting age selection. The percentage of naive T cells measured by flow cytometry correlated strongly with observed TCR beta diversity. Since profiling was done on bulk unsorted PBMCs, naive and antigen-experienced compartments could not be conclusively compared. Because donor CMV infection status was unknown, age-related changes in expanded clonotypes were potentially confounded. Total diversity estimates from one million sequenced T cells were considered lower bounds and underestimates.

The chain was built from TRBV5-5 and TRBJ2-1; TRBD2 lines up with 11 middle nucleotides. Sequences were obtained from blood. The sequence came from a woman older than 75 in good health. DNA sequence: TGTGCCAGCTGCTCACAAGTAGCGGGAGGGTACAATGAGCAGTTCTTC. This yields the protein CASCSQVAGGYNEQFF.